The 26 T cell receptor beta chains in this list originate from one sample, sequenced in a study of T cell clonotyping in hematopoietic cell transplantation. The data were produced by immunoSEQ multiplex PCR, yet TCRdb's version contains in-frame clones alone and is incomplete. The sample consists of 8,500 to 9,000 clones, approximately 85% of them appearing once. The sequencing used PBMCs, collected 180 days after allogeneic stem cell transplant. These receptors were taken from a female patient aged 25-39 years who had an allogeneic stem cell transplant, so the T cells may come from the graft donor. Some clones in this sample may be carry-over from other donors' samples.

This clone showed up just a few times. This chain uses TRBV7-9 with TRBJ2-1; weak D call: TRBD1 (5 bases). The CDR3 totals 11 residues. Germline CDR1 is SEHNR and CDR2 is FQNEAQ (reference sequence). Trimming pared 5 bases from V and 8 bases from J, leaving 7 bases between. The chain's CDR3 is CASSRQYEQFF. For the CDR3, the DNA is TGTGCCAGCAGCCGACAGTATGAGCAGTTCTTC.

J is TRBJ1-2 and V is TRBV6-6; D gene uncertain. V was shortened by 2 bases and J by 6 bases, with 10 bases between the two germline ends. Germline lookup yields CDR1 MNHNY and CDR2 SVGAGI (reference sequence). The CDR3 is 13 residues long. The chain's CDR3 is CASSYPRQDGYTF. The CDR3 DNA follows: TGTGCCAGCAGTTACCCGAGGCAGGATGGCTACACCTTC.

The genes are TRBV27 and TRBJ2-7, with D hard to call. The germline gives CDR1 MNHEY, CDR2 SMNVEV (reference sequence). Trimming cost V 2 bases and J 1 base, with 12 bases left between them. The CDR3 spans 15 residues. Here the CDR3 DNA reads TGTGCCAGCAGTTTAAGTCCACCTGCATCCTACGAGCAGTACTTC. Translation gives CASSLSPPASYEQYF.

The rearrangement links TRBV4-1 to TRBJ1-2; D is possibly TRBD1 (5 bases). Trimming cost V 3 bases and J 4 bases, with 21 bases left between them. The length of the CDR3 is 17 residues. Germline V gene lookup returns CDR1 MGHRA and CDR2 YSYEKL. CDR3 amino acids: CASSHPLGTNKFYGYTF. Written as DNA, the CDR3 is TGCGCCAGCAGCCACCCACTAGGGACCAATAAATTCTATGGCTACACCTTC.

Only one count was recorded for this clone. The J gene is TRBJ2-5, the V gene TRBV6-4, with TRBD2 identical over 10 bases. The V gene end was trimmed by 4 bases and the J gene end by 2 bases; junction bases not matched to a gene: 4. CDR1 is MRHNA and CDR2 is SNTAGT in the germline V gene. The CDR3 runs 15 residues. CDR3 loop: CASSVRAGGQETQYF. CDR3 nucleotide sequence: TGTGCCAGCAGTGTCCGAGCGGGAGGGCAAGAGACCCAGTACTTC.

The rearrangement links TRBV21-1 to TRBJ1-6. TRBV21-1 is described as a pseudogene. The CDR3 contains 18 residues. CDR3 loop: CASSAWTVLVGLYSPLHF. The CDR3 nucleotides read TGTGCCAGCAGCGCATGGACTGTTTTAGTGGGTCTCTATTCACCCCTCCACTTT.

This clone showed up just a few times. The chain uses TRBV30 and TRBJ1-1, with a weak D call TRBD1 (5 bases). V lost 1 base and J lost 8, with 17 bases in between. This CDR3 comprises 14 residues. Germline assignment: CDR1 GTSNPN and CDR2 SVGIG (reference sequence). In DNA, the CDR3 is TGTGCCTGGAGTGAAATGGGACGGCGGTGGGAAGCTTTCTTT. Its protein is CAWSEMGRRWEAFF.

V is TRBV7-9 and J is TRBJ2-7; tentatively, D is TRBD1 (5 bases). CDR1 is SEHNR and CDR2 is FQNEAQ in the germline V gene (reference sequence). The CDR3 is 14 amino acids. The V end was cut by 1 base, the J end by 4 bases, with 11 bases between. The CDR3 loop is CASSLDRRPYEQYF. The CDR3 coding sequence is TGTGCCAGCAGCTTAGACAGGCGTCCTTACGAGCAGTACTTC.

The rearrangement links TRBV4-1 to TRBJ2-6, with 7 bases that match TRBD1. Germline V gene data show CDR1 as MGHRA and CDR2 as YSYEKL. Trimming removed 4 bases from V and 0 bases from J; junction bases left unmatched: 9. The CDR3 consists of 18 residues. CDR3 DNA: TGCGCCAGCAGCCCAGGGACAGCTCACTCCTCTGGGGCCAACGTCCTGACTTTC. Protein sequence: CASSPGTAHSSGANVLTF.

This clone was detected only a few times. The V gene is TRBV5-6, the J gene TRBJ1-1; D gene uncertain. Germline CDR1 reads SGHDT; CDR2 reads YYEEEE. The CDR3 sequence is 13 residues long. Trimming shortened V by 0 bases and J by 4 bases, and 7 bases separated the two germline ends. For the CDR3, the DNA is TGTGCCAGCAGCTTGGGTTTTGGCACTGAAGCTTTCTTT. Translation: CASSLGFGTEAFF.

The chain links TRBV6-8 to TRBJ1-6, with D unclear. The length of the CDR3 is 15 residues. V lost 4 bases and J lost 6, with 13 bases in between. Germline assignment: CDR1 MNHGY and CDR2 SAAAGT. CDR3 sequence: CASSFLAGPNSPLHF. The CDR3 bases are TGTGCCAGCAGTTTCCTCGCGGGCCCTAATTCACCCCTCCACTTT.

This clone occurred once. The chain employs TRBV19 and TRBJ2-2; 11 bases match TRBD2. The V and J ends lost 8 bases and 3 bases, in that order; junction bases with no gene match: 5. The CDR3 loop spans 15 amino acids. CDR1 is LNHDA and CDR2 is SQIVND in the germline V gene (reference sequence). CDR3 nucleotide sequence: TGTGCCAGTCGTCTAGCGGGGGGTCACACCGGGGAGCTGTTTTTT. Its protein is CASRLAGGHTGELFF. The whole variable domain, filled in from reference TRBV19 and TRBJ2-2, reads DGGITQSPKYLFRKEGQNVTLSCEQNLNHDAMYWYRQDPGQGLRLIYYSQIVNDFQKGDIAEGYSVSREKKESFPLTVTSAQKNPTAFYLCASRLAGGHTGELFFGEGSRLTVL.

This chain joins TRBV29-1 and TRBJ2-7; D might be TRBD1 (6 bases). Germline V gives CDR1 SQVTM, CDR2 ANQGSEA. The CDR3 runs to 13 residues. Trimming pared 3 bases from V and 3 bases from J, leaving 12 bases between. CDR3 sequence (DNA): TGCAGCGTTGAGGCTGACAGGAGCTACGAGCAGTACTTC. Its protein product is CSVEADRSYEQYF.

This chain joins TRBV10-2 and TRBJ2-7; weak D call: TRBD1 (6 bases). Trimming shortened V by 6 bases and J by 6 bases, and 15 bases separated the two germline ends. CDR3 size: 13 residues. Germline lookup yields CDR1 WSHSY and CDR2 SAAADI. DNA for the CDR3: TGCGCCAGCAGGGCCTCCGGGACACCCGAGCAGTACTTC. This translates into CASRASGTPEQYF.

CDR3 amino acids: CSVVGGREKAFF. The CDR3 DNA reads as TGCAGCGTTGTTGGGGGGCGGGAAAAAGCTTTCTTT. The rearrangement joins TRBV29-1 to TRBJ1-1, with D tentatively TRBD1 (6 bases). The V end was cut by 4 bases, the J end by 9 bases, with 15 bases between. The germline gives CDR1 SQVTM, CDR2 ANQGSEA. This CDR3 is built from 12 residues.

The rearrangement links TRBV6-5 to TRBJ2-7, with D perhaps TRBD1 (5 bases). Trimming took 8 bases from V and 5 from J, leaving 13 bases between them. Per germline, CDR1 MNHEY and CDR2 SVGAGI. This CDR3 region has 12 residues. The CDR3: CASQGRSDEQYF. The CDR3 bases are TGTGCCAGCCAGGGCAGGTCGGACGAGCAGTACTTC.

The chain joins TRBV18 to TRBJ1-1; tentatively, D is TRBD1 (5 bases). The length of the CDR3 is 15 residues. Germline CDR1 KGHSH, CDR2 LQKENI. Trimming took off 3 bases at V and 0 bases at J, with 11 bases between the two ends. Here the CDR3 DNA reads TGTGCCAGCTCACCCCAGGGTGGGCTGAACACTGAAGCTTTCTTT. Encoded protein: CASSPQGGLNTEAFF.

The chain uses TRBV9 and TRBJ2-1; tentatively, D is TRBD1 or TRBD2 (6 bases each). CDR1 and CDR2 (germline): SGDLS, YYNGEE. Between the trimmed V and J ends, which lost 0 bases and 4 bases, there was a span of 11 bases. CDR3 length: 15 amino acids. The CDR3 here is CASSVAGGPYNEQFF. CDR3 nucleotides: TGTGCCAGCAGCGTAGCCGGGGGCCCGTACAATGAGCAGTTCTTC.

The rearrangement joins TRBV10-3 to TRBJ2-7; 9 nucleotides line up with TRBD2. Trimming cost V 7 bases and J 2 bases; bases outside gene matches: 6. Germline V gene lookup returns CDR1 ENHRY and CDR2 SYGVKD. The CDR3 runs to 14 residues. The CDR3 DNA reads as TGTGCCATCATGCTCTCTAGCGGGGCCTACGAGCAGTACTTC. As protein: CAIMLSSGAYEQYF.

V usage is TRBV7-2 and J usage is TRBJ1-5; D gene unclear. Germline V gene data show CDR1 as SGHTA and CDR2 as FQGNSA. The CDR3 length is 13 residues. Trimming removed 5 bases from V and 9 bases from J, with 14 bases in between. The CDR3 DNA follows: TGTGCCAGCAGCCAGGACGGTGGTAGGCCCCAGCATTTT. It specifies CASSQDGGRPQHF. The full variable domain, with the rest looked up from reference TRBV7-2 and TRBJ1-5, is GAGVSQSPSNKVTEKGKDVELRCDPISGHTALYWYRQSLGQGLEFLIYFQGNSAPDKSGLPSDRFSAERTGGSVSTLTIQRTQQEDSAVYLCASSQDGGRPQHFGDGTRLSIL.

The chain has TRBV7-9 and TRBJ2-5; D perhaps matches TRBD1 (5 bases). CDR1 SEHNR and CDR2 FQNEAQ come from the germline V gene (reference sequence). The CDR3 has 15 amino acids. Trimming took off 4 bases at V and 0 bases at J, with 12 bases between the two ends. The CDR3 DNA reads as TGTGCCAGCAGCTCCACGACAGCTTACCAAGAGACCCAGTACTTC. Translated, it gives CASSSTTAYQETQYF.

The chain couples TRBV27 to TRBJ2-5; no definite D call. Trimming shortened V by 2 bases and J by 2 bases, and 9 bases separated the two germline ends. The CDR3 totals 14 residues. Germline lookup yields CDR1 MNHEY and CDR2 SMNVEV (reference sequence). CDR3 bases: TGTGCCAGCAGTTTACTAGGAAATCAAGAGACCCAGTACTTC. Translating gives CASSLLGNQETQYF.

Points on this clone: The sample has other DNA sequences that encode this CDR3 too. This chain joins TRBV7-2 and TRBJ2-1; D ambiguous. CDR1 and CDR2 (germline): SGHTA, FQGNSA. The V and J ends lost 2 bases and 0 bases respectively, with 8 bases between them. This CDR3 comprises 15 residues. CDR3 nucleotide sequence: TGTGCCAGCAGCTTATCTCCCAGCTCCTACAATGAGCAGTTCTTC. This gives the protein CASSLSPSSYNEQFF. The entire variable domain, with the rest obtained from reference TRBV7-2 and TRBJ2-1, is as follows: GAGVSQSPSNKVTEKGKDVELRCDPISGHTALYWYRQSLGQGLEFLIYFQGNSAPDKSGLPSDRFSAERTGGSVSTLTIQRTQQEDSAVYLCASSLSPSSYNEQFFGPGTRLTVL.

This rearrangement joins TRBV4-1 to TRBJ1-2, with TRBD1 matching 7 bases. Germline V lookup: CDR1 MGHRA, CDR2 YSYEKL. The trim removed 4 bases at V and 3 bases at J, leaving 8 bases unmatched. The CDR3 length is 15 residues. The CDR3 protein is CASSPRQGTDYGYTF. For the CDR3, the DNA is TGCGCCAGCAGCCCTCGACAGGGTACAGACTATGGCTACACCTTC.

The genes are TRBV2 and TRBJ2-3, with 10 bases identical to TRBD1. The CDR3 has 14 residues. Germline-derived CDR1 and CDR2 are SNHLY and FYNNEI. J gave up 5 bases and V 4 bases, and 3 bases lay outside the gene matches. DNA for the CDR3: TGTGCCAGCAGTGGACAGGGGGCTGGAGATACGCAGTATTTT. This encodes CASSGQGAGDTQYF.

The V gene is TRBV7-6, the J gene TRBJ2-1, with TRBD2 matching 13 bases. V was pared by 5 bases and J by 7 bases, with 11 bases of the junction left unmatched. This CDR3 is 17 amino acids long. CDR1 is SGHVS, CDR2 FNYEAQ, per germline. This CDR3 reads CASSMTSGGLRWNEQFF. The CDR3 DNA reads as TGTGCCAGCAGCATGACTAGCGGGGGGCTTCGGTGGAATGAGCAGTTCTTC.